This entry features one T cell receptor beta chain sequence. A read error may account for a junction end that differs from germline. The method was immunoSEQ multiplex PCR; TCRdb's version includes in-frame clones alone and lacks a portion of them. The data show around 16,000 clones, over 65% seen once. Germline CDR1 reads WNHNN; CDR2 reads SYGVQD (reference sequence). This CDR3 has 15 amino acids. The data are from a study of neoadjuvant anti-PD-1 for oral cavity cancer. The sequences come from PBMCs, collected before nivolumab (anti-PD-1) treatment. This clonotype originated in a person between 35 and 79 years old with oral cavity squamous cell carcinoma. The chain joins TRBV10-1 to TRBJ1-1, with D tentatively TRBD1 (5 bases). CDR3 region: CASSEGTGGNTEAFF. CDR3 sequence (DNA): TGCGCTAGCAGTGAGGGGACGGGCGGTAACACTGAAGCTTTCTTT.